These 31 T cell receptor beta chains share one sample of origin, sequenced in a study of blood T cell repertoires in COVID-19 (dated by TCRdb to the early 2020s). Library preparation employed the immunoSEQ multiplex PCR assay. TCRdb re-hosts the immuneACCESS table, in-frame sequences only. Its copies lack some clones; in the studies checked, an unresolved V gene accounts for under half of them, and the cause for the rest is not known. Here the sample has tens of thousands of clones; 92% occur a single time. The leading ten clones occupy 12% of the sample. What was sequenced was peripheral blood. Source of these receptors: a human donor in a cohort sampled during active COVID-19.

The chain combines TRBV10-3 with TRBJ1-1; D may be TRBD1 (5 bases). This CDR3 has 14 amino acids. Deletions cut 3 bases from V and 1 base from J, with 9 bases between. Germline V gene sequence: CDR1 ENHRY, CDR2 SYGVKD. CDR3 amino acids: CAISEWRGNTEAFF. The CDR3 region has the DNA TGTGCCATCAGTGAATGGAGGGGGAACACTGAAGCTTTCTTT.

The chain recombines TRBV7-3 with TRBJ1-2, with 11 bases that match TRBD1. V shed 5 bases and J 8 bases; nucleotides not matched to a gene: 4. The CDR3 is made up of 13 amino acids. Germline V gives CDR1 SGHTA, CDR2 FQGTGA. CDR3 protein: CASSLGTGGGYTF. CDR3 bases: TGTGCCAGCAGCCTCGGGACAGGGGGAGGCTACACCTTC.

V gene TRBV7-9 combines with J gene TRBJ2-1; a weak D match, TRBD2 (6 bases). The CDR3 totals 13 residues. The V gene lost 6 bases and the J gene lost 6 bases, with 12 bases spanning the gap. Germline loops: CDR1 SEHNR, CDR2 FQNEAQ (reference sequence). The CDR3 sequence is CASRDWTTNEQFF. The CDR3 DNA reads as TGTGCCAGCAGAGACTGGACTACCAATGAGCAGTTCTTC.

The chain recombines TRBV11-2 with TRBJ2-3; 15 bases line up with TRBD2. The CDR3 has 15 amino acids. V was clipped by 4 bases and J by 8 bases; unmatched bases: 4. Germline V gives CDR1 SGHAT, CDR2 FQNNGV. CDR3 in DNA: TGTGCCAGCAGCTGGACTAGCGGGAGGGCTCGTACGCAGTATTTT. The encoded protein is CASSWTSGRARTQYF.

In nucleotides, the CDR3 is TGTGCCAGCAGCACGGGCGAGCAGTACTTC. Protein sequence: CASSTGEQYF. The V call is TRBV21-1, the J call TRBJ2-7; TRBD2 is taken as the D call from the table, unchecked against the DNA. TRBV21-1 is marked as a pseudogene. The CDR3 has 10 amino acids.

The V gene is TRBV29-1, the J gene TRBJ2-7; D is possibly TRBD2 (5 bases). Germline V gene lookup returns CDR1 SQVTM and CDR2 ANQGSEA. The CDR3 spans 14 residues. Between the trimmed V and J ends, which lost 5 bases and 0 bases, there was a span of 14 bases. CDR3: CSVRVGEASYEQYF. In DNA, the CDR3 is TGCAGCGTTCGGGTGGGAGAGGCCTCCTACGAGCAGTACTTC.

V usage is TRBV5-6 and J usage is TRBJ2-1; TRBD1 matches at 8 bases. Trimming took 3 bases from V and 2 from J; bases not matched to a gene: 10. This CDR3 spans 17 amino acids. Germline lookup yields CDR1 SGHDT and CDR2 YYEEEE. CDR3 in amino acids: CASSWALGQGPYNEQFF. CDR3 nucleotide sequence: TGTGCCAGCAGCTGGGCGCTCGGACAGGGACCCTACAATGAGCAGTTCTTC.

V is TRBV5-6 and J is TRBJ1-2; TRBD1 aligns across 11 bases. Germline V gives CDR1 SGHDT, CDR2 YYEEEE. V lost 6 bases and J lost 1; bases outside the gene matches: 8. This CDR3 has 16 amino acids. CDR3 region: CASNPGQGALNYGYTF. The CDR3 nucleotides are TGTGCCAGCAACCCAGGACAGGGGGCTCTTAACTATGGCTACACCTTC.

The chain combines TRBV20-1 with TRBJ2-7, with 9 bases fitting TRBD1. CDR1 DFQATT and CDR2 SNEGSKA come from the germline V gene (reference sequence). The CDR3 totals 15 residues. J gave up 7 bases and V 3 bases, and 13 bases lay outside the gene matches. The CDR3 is CSASADRGFLLEQYF. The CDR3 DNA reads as TGCAGTGCTAGTGCGGACAGGGGATTCCTTTTAGAGCAGTACTTC.

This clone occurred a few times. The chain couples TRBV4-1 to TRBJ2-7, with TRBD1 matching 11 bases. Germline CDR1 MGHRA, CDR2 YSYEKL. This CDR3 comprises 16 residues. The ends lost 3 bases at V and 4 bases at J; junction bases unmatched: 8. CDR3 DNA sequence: TGCGCCAGCAGCCACCCCACCGGGACAGGGGGTTACGAGCAGTACTTC. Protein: CASSHPTGTGGYEQYF.

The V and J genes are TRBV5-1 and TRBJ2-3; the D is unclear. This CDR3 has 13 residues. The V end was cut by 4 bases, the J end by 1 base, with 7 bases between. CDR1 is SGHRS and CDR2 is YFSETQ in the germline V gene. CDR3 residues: CASSLVGTDTQYF. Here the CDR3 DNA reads TGCGCCAGCAGCCTGGTCGGCACAGATACGCAGTATTTT.

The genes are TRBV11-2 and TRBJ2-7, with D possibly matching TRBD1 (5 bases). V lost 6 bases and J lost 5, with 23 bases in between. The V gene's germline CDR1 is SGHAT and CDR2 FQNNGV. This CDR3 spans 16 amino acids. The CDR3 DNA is TGTGCCAGCAGAACGATCAGGGTGTCGAAAGGAAACGAGCAGTACTTC. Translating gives CASRTIRVSKGNEQYF. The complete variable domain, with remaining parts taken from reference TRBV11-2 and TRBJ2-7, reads EAGVAQSPRYKIIEKRQSVAFWCNPISGHATLYWYQQILGQGPKLLIQFQNNGVVDDSQLPKDRFSAERLKGVDSTLKIQPAKLEDSAVYLCASRTIRVSKGNEQYFGPGTRLTVT.

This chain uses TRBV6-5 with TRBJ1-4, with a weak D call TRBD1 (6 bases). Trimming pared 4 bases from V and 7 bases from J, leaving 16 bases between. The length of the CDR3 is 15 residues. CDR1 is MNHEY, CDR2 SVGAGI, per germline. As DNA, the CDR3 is TGTGCCAGCAGTTCGCTAGGGGGTGTCGGTGAAAAACTGTTTTTT. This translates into CASSSLGGVGEKLFF.

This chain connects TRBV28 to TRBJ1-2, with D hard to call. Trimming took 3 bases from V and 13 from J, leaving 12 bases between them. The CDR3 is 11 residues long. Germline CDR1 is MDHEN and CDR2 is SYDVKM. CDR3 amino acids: CASSFKGDLTF. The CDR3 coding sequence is TGTGCCAGCAGTTTTAAGGGAGATCTCACCTTC.

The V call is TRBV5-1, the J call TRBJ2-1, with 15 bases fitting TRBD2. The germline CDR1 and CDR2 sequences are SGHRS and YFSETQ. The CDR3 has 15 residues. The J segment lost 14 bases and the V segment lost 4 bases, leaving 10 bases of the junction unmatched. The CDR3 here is CASSPRTSGGASEFF. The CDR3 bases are TGCGCCAGCAGCCCCAGGACTAGCGGGGGGGCCTCTGAGTTCTTC.

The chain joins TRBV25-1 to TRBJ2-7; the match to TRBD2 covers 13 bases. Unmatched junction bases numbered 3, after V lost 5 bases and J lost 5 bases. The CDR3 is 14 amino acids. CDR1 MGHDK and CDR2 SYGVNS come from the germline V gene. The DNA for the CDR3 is TGTGCCAGCAGTCCCGGACTAGCGGGAGACGAGCAGTACTTC. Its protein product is CASSPGLAGDEQYF.

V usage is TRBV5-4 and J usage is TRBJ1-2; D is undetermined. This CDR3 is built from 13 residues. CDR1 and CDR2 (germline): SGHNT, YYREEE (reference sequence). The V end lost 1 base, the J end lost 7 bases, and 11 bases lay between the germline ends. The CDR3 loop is CASSLRFIGGYTF. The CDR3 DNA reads TGTGCCAGCAGCTTGCGGTTTATTGGTGGCTACACCTTC.

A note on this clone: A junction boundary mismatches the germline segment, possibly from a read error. The CDR3 DNA follows: TGTGCCAGCAGCTTAGATGGACGAGCGGGGGCCCACTTC. It translates to CASSLDGRAGAHF. This chain links TRBV7-2 with TRBJ2-7; the match to TRBD2 covers 8 bases. This CDR3 is built from 13 residues. Germline loops: CDR1 SGHTA, CDR2 FQGNSA.

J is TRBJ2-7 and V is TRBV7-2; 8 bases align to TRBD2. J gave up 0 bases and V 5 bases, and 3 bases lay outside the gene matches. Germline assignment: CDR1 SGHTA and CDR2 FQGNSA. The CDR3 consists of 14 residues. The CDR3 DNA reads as TGTGCCAGCAGCGAGCGGGGGCTCTCCTACGAGCAGTACTTC. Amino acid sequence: CASSERGLSYEQYF.

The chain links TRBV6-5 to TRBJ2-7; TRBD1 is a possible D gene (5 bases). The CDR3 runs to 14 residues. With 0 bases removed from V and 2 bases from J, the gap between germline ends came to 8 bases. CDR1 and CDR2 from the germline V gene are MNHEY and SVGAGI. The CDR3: CASSYSRGPYEQYF. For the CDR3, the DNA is TGTGCCAGCAGTTACTCTAGGGGCCCCTACGAGCAGTACTTC.

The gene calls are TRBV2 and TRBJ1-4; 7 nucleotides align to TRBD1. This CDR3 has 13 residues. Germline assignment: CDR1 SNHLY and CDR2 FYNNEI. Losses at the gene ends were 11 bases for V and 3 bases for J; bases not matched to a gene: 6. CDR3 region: CAGSRGSNEKLFF. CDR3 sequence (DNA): TGTGCCGGATCCAGGGGGTCTAATGAAAAACTGTTTTTT.

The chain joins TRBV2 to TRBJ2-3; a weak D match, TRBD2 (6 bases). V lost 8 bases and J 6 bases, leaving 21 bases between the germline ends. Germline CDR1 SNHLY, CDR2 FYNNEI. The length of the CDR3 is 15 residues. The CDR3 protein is CASRVEGGSRDTQYF. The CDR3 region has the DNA TGTGCCAGCCGCGTAGAGGGAGGTAGTCGGGATACGCAGTATTTT. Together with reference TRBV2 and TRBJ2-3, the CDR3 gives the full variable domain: EPEVTQTPSHQVTQMGQEVILRCVPISNHLYFYWYRQILGQKVEFLVSFYNNEISEKSEIFDDQFSVERPDGSNFTLKIRSTKLEDSAMYFCASRVEGGSRDTQYFGPGTRLTVL.

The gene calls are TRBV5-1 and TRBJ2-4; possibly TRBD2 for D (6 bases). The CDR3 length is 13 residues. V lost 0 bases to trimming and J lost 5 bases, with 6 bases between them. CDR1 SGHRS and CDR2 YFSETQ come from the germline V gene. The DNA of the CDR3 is TGCGCCAGCAGCTTGGCGGGGGAAAACATTCAGTACTTC. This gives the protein CASSLAGENIQYF.

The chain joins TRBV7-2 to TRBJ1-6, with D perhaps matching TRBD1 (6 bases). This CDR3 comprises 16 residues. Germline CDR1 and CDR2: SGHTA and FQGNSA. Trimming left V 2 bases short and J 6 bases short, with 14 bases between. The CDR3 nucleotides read TGTGCCAGCAGCTTACAGTACAGGGATTCTAATTCACCCCTCCACTTT. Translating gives CASSLQYRDSNSPLHF.

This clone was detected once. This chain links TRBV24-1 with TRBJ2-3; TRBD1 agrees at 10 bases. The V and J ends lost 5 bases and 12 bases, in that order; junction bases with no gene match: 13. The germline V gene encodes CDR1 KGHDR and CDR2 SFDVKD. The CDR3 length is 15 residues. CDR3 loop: CATSGTGGRVAAQYF. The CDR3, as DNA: TGTGCCACCAGTGGGACAGGGGGTCGCGTAGCGGCTCAGTATTTT.

The CDR3 loop is CAIRGNRVSPTSPLHF. DNA for the CDR3: TGTGCCATCAGGGGGAACAGGGTTTCCCCAACATCACCCCTCCACTTT. The gene calls are TRBV10-3 and TRBJ1-6; a weak D match, TRBD1 (6 bases). Trimming took 6 bases from V and 10 from J, leaving 22 bases between them. CDR3 length equals 16 residues. Germline lookup yields CDR1 ENHRY and CDR2 SYGVKD.

Written as DNA, the CDR3 is TGTGCCACCAGCAGAGTACTAGCGGGAGGGTACGAGCAGTACTTC. Translated, it gives CATSRVLAGGYEQYF. The rearrangement uses TRBV15 and TRBJ2-7; the match to TRBD2 covers 13 bases. The ends lost 1 base at V and 4 bases at J; junction bases unmatched: 1. The CDR3 consists of 15 residues. Germline V gives CDR1 LNHNV, CDR2 YYDKDF (reference sequence).

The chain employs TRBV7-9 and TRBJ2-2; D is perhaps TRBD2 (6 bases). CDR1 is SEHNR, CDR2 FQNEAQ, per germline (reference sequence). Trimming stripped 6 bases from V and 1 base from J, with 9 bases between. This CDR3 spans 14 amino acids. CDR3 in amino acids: CASREGRNTGELFF. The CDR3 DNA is TGTGCCAGCAGGGAGGGTCGGAACACCGGGGAGCTGTTTTTT. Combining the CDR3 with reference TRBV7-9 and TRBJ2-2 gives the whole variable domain DTGVSQNPRHKITKRGQNVTFRCDPISEHNRLYWYRQTLGQGPEFLTYFQNEAQLEKSRLLSDRFSAERPKGSFSTLEIQRTEQGDSAMYLCASREGRNTGELFFGEGSRLTVL.

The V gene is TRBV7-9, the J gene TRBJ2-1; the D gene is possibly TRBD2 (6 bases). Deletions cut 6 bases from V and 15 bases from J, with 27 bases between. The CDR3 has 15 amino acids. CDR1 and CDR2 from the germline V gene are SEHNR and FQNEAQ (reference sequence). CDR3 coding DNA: TGTGCCAGCAGGGGGACTGCAAGATCTCCTTGGACTTGGTTCTTC. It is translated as CASRGTARSPWTWFF.

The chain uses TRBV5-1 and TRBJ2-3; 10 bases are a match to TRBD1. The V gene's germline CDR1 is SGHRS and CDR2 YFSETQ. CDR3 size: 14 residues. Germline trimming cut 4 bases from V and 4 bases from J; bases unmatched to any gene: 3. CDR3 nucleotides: TGCGCCAGCAGCACAGGACAGGGGGCAGATACGCAGTATTTT. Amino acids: CASSTGQGADTQYF. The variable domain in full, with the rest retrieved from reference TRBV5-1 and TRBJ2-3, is KAGVTQTPRYLIKTRGQQVTLSCSPISGHRSVSWYQQTPGQGLQFLFEYFSETQRNKGNFPGRFSGRQFSNSRSEMNVSTLELGDSALYLCASSTGQGADTQYFGPGTRLTVL.

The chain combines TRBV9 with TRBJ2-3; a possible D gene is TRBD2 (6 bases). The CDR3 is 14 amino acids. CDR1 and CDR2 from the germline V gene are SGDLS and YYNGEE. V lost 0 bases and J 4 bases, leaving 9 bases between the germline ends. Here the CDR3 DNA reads TGTGCCAGCAGCGTAGTTAGCGGTCCAGATACGCAGTATTTT. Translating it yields CASSVVSGPDTQYF.